One sample yielded the 32 T cell receptor beta chains listed below, sequenced in a study of siplizumab effects on memory and regulatory T cells (dated by TCRdb to about 2019). Library preparation employed the immunoSEQ multiplex PCR assay. The clones in this table, taken by TCRdb from immuneACCESS, are in-frame only. Not every clone is retained; where verified, under half of the shortfall comes from an unresolved V gene, and the cause of the rest is unknown. In all, the sample holds 90,000 to 150,000 clones, and over 85% of those were seen once. The ten largest clonotypes hold approximately 0.17% of the sample. Sequencing was performed on non-Treg CD4+ T cells sorted from blood. The cell subset or site tag for this specimen amounts to: FACS-sorted unstimulated CD4+ non-regulatory T cells. The receptors come from a human donor in good health.

The chain is built from TRBV5-1 and TRBJ2-7; D uncertain. With 0 bases removed from V and 2 bases from J, the gap between germline ends came to 9 bases. The germline gives CDR1 SGHRS, CDR2 YFSETQ. The length of the CDR3 is 14 residues. The CDR3 DNA reads as TGCGCCAGCAGCTTGGAAATAATGACCTACGAGCAGTACTTC. Amino acid sequence: CASSLEIMTYEQYF.

The chain combines TRBV9 with TRBJ2-2; D is unresolved. CDR1 and CDR2 (germline): SGDLS, YYNGEE. The CDR3 is 16 residues long. V was cut by 3 bases and J by 0 bases, with 12 bases left in between. Here the CDR3 reads CASSAPWLTNTGELFF. The CDR3 DNA reads as TGTGCCAGCAGCGCCCCGTGGTTAACGAACACCGGGGAGCTGTTTTTT.

V is TRBV18 and J is TRBJ2-7; D unclear. Trimming removed 3 bases from V and 3 bases from J, with 9 bases in between. The CDR3 has 13 amino acids. CDR1 and CDR2 (germline): KGHSH, LQKENI. The CDR3 is CASSPQSFYEQYF. The CDR3 bases are TGTGCCAGCTCACCTCAGAGTTTCTACGAGCAGTACTTC.

The chain uses TRBV19 and TRBJ1-5, with a tentative D call TRBD1 (6 bases). V was pared by 5 bases and J by 0 bases, with 11 bases between. CDR1 and CDR2 (germline): LNHDA, SQIVND (reference sequence). CDR3 size: 15 residues. CDR3 sequence reads: CASSRQGISNQPQHF. CDR3 sequence (DNA): TGTGCCAGTAGTCGCCAGGGGATTAGCAATCAGCCCCAGCATTTT.

V usage is TRBV7-2 and J usage is TRBJ2-3, with 9 bases identical to TRBD1. Germline-derived CDR1 and CDR2 are SGHTA and FQGNSA. V lost 5 bases to trimming and J lost 2 bases; unmatched junction nucleotides: 5. The CDR3 has 15 residues. The chain's CDR3 is CASSPQGAFTDTQYF. The CDR3 DNA sequence: TGTGCCAGCAGCCCACAGGGGGCCTTCACAGATACGCAGTATTTT.

V and J are TRBV6-4 and TRBJ1-5; no clear D gene. The CDR3 totals 14 residues. Deletions cut 0 bases from V and 3 bases from J, with 6 bases between. Germline loops: CDR1 MRHNA, CDR2 SNTAGT. The CDR3 DNA reads as TGTGCCAGCAGTGACTCGCAGGACAATCAGCCCCAGCATTTT. This translates into CASSDSQDNQPQHF.

This sequence joins TRBV2 and TRBJ2-1; D is undetermined. Germline V lookup: CDR1 SNHLY, CDR2 FYNNEI. This CDR3 contains 11 residues. The ends were cut back, 6 bases at V and 4 bases at J, with 4 bases in the middle. CDR3 loop: CASSLYNEQFF. The CDR3 DNA reads TGTGCCAGCAGCTTATACAATGAGCAGTTCTTC.

The chain has TRBV2 and TRBJ1-6; no clear D gene. Trimming removed 6 bases at V and 0 bases at J, with 9 bases between. The germline gives CDR1 SNHLY, CDR2 FYNNEI. The CDR3 totals 15 residues. The CDR3 protein is CASSRASSYNSPLHF. The CDR3 DNA reads TGTGCCAGCAGCCGTGCGAGCTCCTATAATTCACCCCTCCACTTT.

The chain links TRBV18 to TRBJ2-7; 7 positions match TRBD1. The CDR3 sequence is 14 residues long. The germline V gene encodes CDR1 KGHSH and CDR2 LQKENI. Unmatched junction bases numbered 2, after V lost 0 bases and J lost 3 bases. CDR3 in amino acids: CASSPPGQSYEQYF. CDR3 nucleotide sequence: TGTGCCAGCTCACCACCGGGACAGAGCTACGAGCAGTACTTC. Full variable domain (remainder filled in from reference TRBV18 and TRBJ2-7): NAGVMQNPRHLVRRRGQEARLRCSPMKGHSHVYWYRQLPEEGLKFMVYLQKENIIDESGMPKERFSAEFPKEGPSILRIQQVVRGDSAAYFCASSPPGQSYEQYFGPGTRLTVT.

The V call is TRBV19, the J call TRBJ1-3; D gene unclear. Germline V gene data show CDR1 as LNHDA and CDR2 as SQIVND (reference sequence). V was pared by 1 base and J by 0 bases, with 22 bases between. This CDR3 contains 20 residues. Here the CDR3 reads CASSIATSGSSRSSGNTIYF. DNA for the CDR3: TGTGCCAGTAGTATAGCCACTTCCGGGAGTTCACGGAGCTCTGGAAACACCATATATTTT.

V and J are TRBV13 and TRBJ2-7; TRBD1 is a possible D gene (5 bases). With 5 bases removed from V and 4 bases from J, the gap between germline ends came to 21 bases. The CDR3 sequence is 16 residues long. Germline V gene data show CDR1 as PRHDT and CDR2 as FYEKMQ (reference sequence). Here the CDR3 reads CASSRQTAITSYEQYF. DNA of the CDR3: TGTGCCAGCAGCAGGCAGACAGCTATAACTTCTTACGAGCAGTACTTC.

This rearrangement joins TRBV19 to TRBJ2-3; the D is unclear. Germline-derived CDR1 and CDR2 are LNHDA and SQIVND (reference sequence). V was clipped by 6 bases and J by 2 bases, with 12 bases between them. The CDR3 runs 14 residues. The CDR3 region is CASRSPGSTDTQYF. Written as DNA, the CDR3 is TGTGCCAGTAGATCCCCCGGATCCACAGATACGCAGTATTTT.

V usage is TRBV11-3 and J usage is TRBJ2-5, with 9 bases aligning to TRBD1. The CDR3 is 14 residues long. With 5 bases clipped from V and 5 bases from J, the junction kept 6 bases outside the gene matches. In germline, CDR1 is SGHNT, CDR2 YENEEA. CDR3 loop: CASSPGTGWETQYF. The CDR3 coding sequence is TGTGCCAGCAGCCCCGGGACAGGGTGGGAGACCCAGTACTTC.

This chain uses TRBV18 with TRBJ1-6, with 8 nucleotides matching TRBD1. The CDR3 spans 15 residues. CDR1 and CDR2 (germline): KGHSH, LQKENI. Trimming took 6 bases from V and 8 from J; bases not matched to a gene: 9. CDR3 sequence: CASSDQGAQYSPLHF. The CDR3 DNA sequence: TGTGCCAGCTCGGATCAGGGGGCCCAGTATTCACCCCTCCACTTT.

This clone showed up just once. The genes are TRBV11-2 and TRBJ1-1, with 8 positions matching TRBD1. V lost 5 bases, J lost 4 bases, and 9 bases stayed unmatched. This CDR3 is 15 amino acids long. Germline CDR1 and CDR2: SGHAT and FQNNGV. The CDR3 nucleotides read TGTGCCAGCAGCCCTTACCCGGACAGGGTCACTGAAGCTTTCTTT. This sequence encodes CASSPYPDRVTEAFF. The full variable domain, its missing parts supplied by reference TRBV11-2 and TRBJ1-1, is EAGVAQSPRYKIIEKRQSVAFWCNPISGHATLYWYQQILGQGPKLLIQFQNNGVVDDSQLPKDRFSAERLKGVDSTLKIQPAKLEDSAVYLCASSPYPDRVTEAFFGQGTRLTVV.

The rearrangement uses TRBV5-1 and TRBJ1-4; D possibly corresponds to TRBD1 (6 bases). CDR3 size: 14 residues. Germline CDR1 reads SGHRS; CDR2 reads YFSETQ. Trimming stripped 1 base from V and 3 bases from J, with 7 bases between. CDR3 sequence: CASSLSGANEKLFF. The CDR3 DNA sequence: TGCGCCAGCAGCTTGTCAGGGGCTAATGAAAAACTGTTTTTT.

The chain employs TRBV6-6 and TRBJ1-6, with TRBD1 matching 7 bases. This CDR3 spans 16 amino acids. Germline CDR1 MNHNY, CDR2 SVGAGI (reference sequence). Unmatched junction bases numbered 11, after V lost 5 bases and J lost 7 bases. Here the CDR3 reads CASSPGTTDRNSPLHF. For the CDR3, the DNA is TGTGCCAGCAGTCCCGGGACTACGGACAGGAATTCACCCCTCCACTTT.

The rearrangement joins TRBV6-1 to TRBJ2-1; no firm D call. The ends were cut back, 3 bases at V and 0 bases at J, with 6 bases in the middle. The CDR3 consists of 14 residues. Looked up from germline, CDR1 is MNHNS and CDR2 is SASEGT. The CDR3 region is CASSDRSSYNEQFF. CDR3 DNA sequence: TGTGCCAGCAGTGATCGAAGCTCCTACAATGAGCAGTTCTTC.

This clone was seen a single time. The chain joins TRBV7-3 to TRBJ2-1; 8 nucleotides align to TRBD2. This CDR3 is 18 amino acids long. With V trimmed by 1 base and J by 7 bases, 15 bases remained unmatched. The germline CDR1 and CDR2 sequences are SGHTA and FQGTGA. In DNA, the CDR3 is TGTGCCAGCAGCTTAAAACCTAGCGGGCAGGGAATGGGGAATGAGCAGTTCTTC. Amino acids: CASSLKPSGQGMGNEQFF.

The genes are TRBV28 and TRBJ1-5; TRBD1 might be the D (5 bases). Germline assignment: CDR1 MDHEN and CDR2 SYDVKM. The CDR3 is 15 amino acids. Trimming took 3 bases from V and 3 from J, leaving 12 bases between them. This CDR3 is CASSFRTGHNQPQHF. Here the CDR3 DNA reads TGTGCCAGCAGTTTCAGAACAGGCCACAATCAGCCCCAGCATTTT.

The chain recombines TRBV6-5 with TRBJ2-7, with a weak D call TRBD2 (5 bases). Trimming stripped 6 bases from V and 2 bases from J, with 14 bases between. This CDR3 spans 14 amino acids. Germline CDR1 and CDR2: MNHEY and SVGAGI. The CDR3 is CASSLIEGPYEQYF. The CDR3 bases are TGTGCCAGCAGCCTAATTGAGGGCCCCTACGAGCAGTACTTC.

This clone was seen just once. The chain employs TRBV28 and TRBJ1-6; D perhaps matches TRBD1 (5 bases). Germline V lookup: CDR1 MDHEN, CDR2 SYDVKM. V was clipped by 2 bases and J by 9 bases, with 8 bases between them. The CDR3 has 13 residues. This CDR3 reads CASSLGGGSPLHF. As DNA, the CDR3 is TGTGCCAGCAGTTTAGGGGGTGGTTCACCCCTCCACTTT. Full variable domain (missing parts from reference TRBV28 and TRBJ1-6): DVKVTQSSRYLVKRTGEKVFLECVQDMDHENMFWYRQDPGLGLRLIYFSYDVKMKEKGDIPEGYSVSREKKERFSLILESASTNQTSMYLCASSLGGGSPLHFGNGTRLTVT.

The CDR3: CATSRGGDTEAFF. For the CDR3, the DNA is TGTGCCACCAGCAGAGGGGGGGACACTGAAGCTTTCTTT. The rearrangement links TRBV15 to TRBJ1-1, with TRBD1 as a possible D gene (5 bases). CDR1 LNHNV and CDR2 YYDKDF come from the germline V gene (reference sequence). This CDR3 is built from 13 residues. V lost 1 base, J lost 3 bases, and 6 bases lay in between.

This rearrangement joins TRBV5-1 to TRBJ1-2; perhaps TRBD1 as D (5 bases). CDR1 and CDR2 from the germline V gene are SGHRS and YFSETQ. V dropped 2 bases and J dropped 0 bases, with 8 bases sitting between them. There are 14 residues in the CDR3. This chain's CDR3 is CASSFRVANYGYTF. CDR3 in DNA: TGCGCCAGCAGCTTCAGGGTCGCTAACTATGGCTACACCTTC.

The V call is TRBV5-1, the J call TRBJ2-7; D may match TRBD1 or TRBD2 (5 bases each). Germline lookup yields CDR1 SGHRS and CDR2 YFSETQ. The CDR3 is 15 amino acids. Deletions cut 4 bases from V and 4 bases from J, with 18 bases between. This chain's CDR3 is CASSPGPSEGYEQYF. The DNA for the CDR3 is TGCGCCAGCAGCCCCGGACCATCCGAGGGGTACGAGCAGTACTTC.

The V gene is TRBV7-2, the J gene TRBJ2-1; D call uncertain. Trimming cost V 1 base and J 7 bases, with 5 bases left between them. Germline CDR1 and CDR2: SGHTA and FQGNSA. The CDR3 runs to 12 residues. The CDR3 sequence: CASSLGVNEQFF. CDR3 bases: TGTGCCAGCAGCTTAGGGGTAAATGAGCAGTTCTTC.

This chain uses TRBV5-1 with TRBJ1-5; D may be TRBD1 (5 bases). The CDR3 is 13 residues long. V dropped 3 bases and J dropped 1 base, with 5 bases sitting between them. The V gene's germline CDR1 is SGHRS and CDR2 YFSETQ. CDR3 DNA: TGCGCCAGCAGCTCAGGGAGCAATCAGCCCCAGCATTTT. Translated, it gives CASSSGSNQPQHF.

This chain links TRBV14 with TRBJ2-7; a possible D gene is TRBD2 (5 bases). With 4 bases removed from V and 7 bases from J, the gap between germline ends came to 20 bases. CDR1 SGHDN and CDR2 FVKESK come from the germline V gene. The CDR3 consists of 15 residues. The CDR3 is CASSLSEAYGREQYF. DNA for the CDR3: TGTGCCAGCAGCCTGTCGGAGGCCTATGGGCGGGAGCAGTACTTC.

This chain joins TRBV19 and TRBJ2-7, with 7 bases matching TRBD2. The CDR3 has 14 residues. V was clipped by 1 base and J by 2 bases; unmatched bases: 2. Germline V CDR1 and CDR2: LNHDA, SQIVND (reference sequence). Here the CDR3 reads CASSIGGGTYEQYF. The CDR3 coding sequence is TGTGCCAGTAGTATAGGCGGGGGTACCTACGAGCAGTACTTC. The full variable domain, with the rest looked up from reference TRBV19 and TRBJ2-7, is DGGITQSPKYLFRKEGQNVTLSCEQNLNHDAMYWYRQDPGQGLRLIYYSQIVNDFQKGDIAEGYSVSREKKESFPLTVTSAQKNPTAFYLCASSIGGGTYEQYFGPGTRLTVT.

This chain joins TRBV6-1 and TRBJ2-6, with 9 bases aligning to TRBD1. The V gene end was trimmed by 2 bases and the J gene end by 0 bases; junction bases not matched to a gene: 11. Germline values: CDR1 MNHNS, CDR2 SASEGT. This CDR3 is built from 20 residues. For the CDR3, the DNA is TGTGCCAGCAGTGAAAGATGGAAGGACAGGGGCTTCTCTGGGGCCAACGTCCTGACTTTC. Encoded protein: CASSERWKDRGFSGANVLTF.

This clone has a single count. The chain combines TRBV6-6 with TRBJ1-4; 8 nucleotides agree with TRBD1. The junction had 4 bases not matched to a gene; V was cut back by 2 bases and J by 8 bases. CDR1 is MNHNY and CDR2 is SVGAGI in the germline V gene (reference sequence). The CDR3 is made up of 14 amino acids. This chain's CDR3 is CASSYARGLEKLFF. CDR3 bases: TGTGCCAGCAGTTACGCCAGGGGGCTGGAAAAACTGTTTTTT.

The chain's CDR3 is CASAAGARTGELFF. The CDR3 bases are TGTGCCAGCGCGGCGGGGGCCCGCACCGGGGAGCTGTTTTTT. The chain carries TRBV11-1 and TRBJ2-2; D perhaps matches TRBD2 (7 bases). The CDR3 length is 14 residues. Germline V gene data show CDR1 as SGHAT and CDR2 as FQDESV (reference sequence). The V and J ends lost 8 bases and 4 bases respectively, with 14 bases between them.